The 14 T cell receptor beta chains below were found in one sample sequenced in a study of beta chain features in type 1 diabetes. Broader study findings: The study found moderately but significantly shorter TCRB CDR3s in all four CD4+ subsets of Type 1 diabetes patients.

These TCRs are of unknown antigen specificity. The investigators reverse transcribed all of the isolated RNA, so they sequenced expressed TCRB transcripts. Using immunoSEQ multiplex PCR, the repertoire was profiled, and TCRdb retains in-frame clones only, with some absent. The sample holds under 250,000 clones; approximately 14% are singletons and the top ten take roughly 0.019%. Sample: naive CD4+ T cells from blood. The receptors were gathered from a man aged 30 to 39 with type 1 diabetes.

The CDR3 DNA reads as TGTGCCAGCAGTGCGTTTTCAGGTGGGGCTTCAGATACGCAGTATTTT. Translated: CASSAFSGGASDTQYF. The chain carries TRBV2 and TRBJ2-3, with D perhaps matching TRBD1 (5 bases). The CDR3 is 16 amino acids. V lost 4 bases and J 4 bases, leaving 18 bases between the germline ends. The germline V gene has CDR1 SNHLY and CDR2 FYNNEI.

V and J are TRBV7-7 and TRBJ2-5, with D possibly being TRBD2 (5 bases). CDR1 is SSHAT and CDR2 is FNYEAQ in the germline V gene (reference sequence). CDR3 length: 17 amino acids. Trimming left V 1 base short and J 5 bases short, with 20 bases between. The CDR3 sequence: CASSLGFGNVPSETQYF. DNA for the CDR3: TGTGCCAGCAGCTTAGGGTTCGGGAACGTCCCCAGCGAGACCCAGTACTTC.

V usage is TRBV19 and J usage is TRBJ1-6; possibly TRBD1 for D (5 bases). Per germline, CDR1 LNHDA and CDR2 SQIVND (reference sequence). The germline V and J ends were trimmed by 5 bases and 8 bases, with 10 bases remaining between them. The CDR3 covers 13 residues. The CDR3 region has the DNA TGTGCCAGTAGTTCTCGGGGGGATTCACCCCTCCACTTT. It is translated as CASSSRGDSPLHF.

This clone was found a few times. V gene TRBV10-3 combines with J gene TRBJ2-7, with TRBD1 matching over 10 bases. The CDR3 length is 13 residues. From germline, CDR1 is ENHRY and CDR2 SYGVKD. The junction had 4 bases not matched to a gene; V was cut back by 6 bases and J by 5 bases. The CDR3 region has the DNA TGTGCCATCAGGCTGACAGGGGGCCACGAGCAGTACTTC. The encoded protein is CAIRLTGGHEQYF.

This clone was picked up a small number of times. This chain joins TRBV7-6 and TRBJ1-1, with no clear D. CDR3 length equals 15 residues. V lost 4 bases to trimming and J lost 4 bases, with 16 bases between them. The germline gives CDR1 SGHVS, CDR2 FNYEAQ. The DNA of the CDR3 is TGTGCCAGCAGCTCGGGTCCTCTCGAGGGCACTGAAGCTTTCTTT. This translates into CASSSGPLEGTEAFF. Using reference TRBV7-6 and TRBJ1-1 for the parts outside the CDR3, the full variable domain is GAGVSQSPRYKVTKRGQDVALRCDPISGHVSLYWYRQALGQGPEFLTYFNYEAQQDKSGLPNDRFSAERPEGSISTLTIQRTEQRDSAMYRCASSSGPLEGTEAFFGQGTRLTVV.

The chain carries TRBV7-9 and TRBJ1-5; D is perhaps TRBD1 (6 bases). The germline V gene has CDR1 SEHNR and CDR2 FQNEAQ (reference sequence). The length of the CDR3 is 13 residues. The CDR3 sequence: CAVSRGQNQPQHF. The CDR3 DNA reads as TGTGCGGTGTCGCGGGGGCAGAATCAGCCCCAGCATTTT.

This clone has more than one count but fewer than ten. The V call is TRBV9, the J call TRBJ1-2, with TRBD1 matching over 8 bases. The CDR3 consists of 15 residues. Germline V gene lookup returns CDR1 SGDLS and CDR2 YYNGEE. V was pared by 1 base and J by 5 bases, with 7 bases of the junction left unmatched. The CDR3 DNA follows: TGTGCCAGCAGCGTAACGGACAGGGAGGGATATGGCTACACCTTC. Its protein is CASSVTDREGYGYTF.

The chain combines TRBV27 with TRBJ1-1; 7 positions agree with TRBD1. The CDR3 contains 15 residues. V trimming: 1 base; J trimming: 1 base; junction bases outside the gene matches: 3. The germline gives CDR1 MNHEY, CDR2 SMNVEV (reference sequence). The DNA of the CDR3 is TGTGCCAGCAGTTTATTCGGGACAGCGAACACTGAAGCTTTCTTT. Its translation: CASSLFGTANTEAFF.

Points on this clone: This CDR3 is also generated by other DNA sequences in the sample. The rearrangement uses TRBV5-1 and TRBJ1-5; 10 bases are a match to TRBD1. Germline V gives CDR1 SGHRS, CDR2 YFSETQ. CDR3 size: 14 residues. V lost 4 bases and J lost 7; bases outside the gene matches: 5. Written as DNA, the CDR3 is TGCGCCAGCAGCCCCGGACAGGGGGGACAGCCCCAGCATTTT. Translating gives CASSPGQGGQPQHF.

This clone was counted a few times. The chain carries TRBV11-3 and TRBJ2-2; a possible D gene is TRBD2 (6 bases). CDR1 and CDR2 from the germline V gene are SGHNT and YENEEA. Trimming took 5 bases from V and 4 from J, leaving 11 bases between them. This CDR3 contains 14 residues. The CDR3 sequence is CASSPGTVTGELFF. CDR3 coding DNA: TGTGCCAGCAGCCCAGGGACTGTCACCGGGGAGCTGTTTTTT.

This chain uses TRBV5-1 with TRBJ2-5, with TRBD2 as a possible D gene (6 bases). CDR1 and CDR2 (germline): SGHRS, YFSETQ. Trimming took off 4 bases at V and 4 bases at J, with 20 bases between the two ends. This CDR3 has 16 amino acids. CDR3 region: CASSGGDTAGGETQYF. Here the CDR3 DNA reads TGCGCCAGCAGCGGAGGCGACACCGCCGGGGGAGAGACCCAGTACTTC.

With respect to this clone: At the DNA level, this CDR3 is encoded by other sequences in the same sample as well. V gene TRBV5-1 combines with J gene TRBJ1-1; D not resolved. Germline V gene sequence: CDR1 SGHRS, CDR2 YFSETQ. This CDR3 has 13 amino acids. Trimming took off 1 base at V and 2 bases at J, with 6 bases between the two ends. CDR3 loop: CASSLTGNTEAFF. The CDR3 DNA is TGCGCCAGCAGCTTGACGGGTAACACTGAAGCTTTCTTT. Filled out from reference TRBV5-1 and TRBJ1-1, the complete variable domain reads KAGVTQTPRYLIKTRGQQVTLSCSPISGHRSVSWYQQTPGQGLQFLFEYFSETQRNKGNFPGRFSGRQFSNSRSEMNVSTLELGDSALYLCASSLTGNTEAFFGQGTRLTVV.

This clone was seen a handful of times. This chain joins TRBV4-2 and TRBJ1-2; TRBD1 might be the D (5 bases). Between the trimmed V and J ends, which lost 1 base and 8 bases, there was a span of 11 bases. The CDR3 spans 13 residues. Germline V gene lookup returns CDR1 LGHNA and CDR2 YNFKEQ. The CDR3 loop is CASSQGPGNGYTF. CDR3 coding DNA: TGTGCCAGCAGCCAAGGTCCAGGGAACGGCTACACCTTC.

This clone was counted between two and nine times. The CDR3 here is CAWNFGSSYNEQFF. CDR3 bases: TGTGCCTGGAATTTCGGGAGCTCCTACAATGAGCAGTTCTTC. The chain is built from TRBV30 and TRBJ2-1, with D perhaps TRBD2 (6 bases). This CDR3 contains 14 residues. Germline V gives CDR1 GTSNPN, CDR2 SVGIG (reference sequence). V lost 4 bases and J 0 bases, leaving 10 bases between the germline ends. The full variable domain, in which reference TRBV30 and TRBJ2-1 provide the parts outside the CDR3, is SQTIHQWPATLVQPVGSPLSLECTVEGTSNPNLYWYRQAAGRGLQLLFYSVGIGQISSEVPQNLSASRPQDRQFILSSKKLLLSDSGFYLCAWNFGSSYNEQFFGPGTRLTVL.